Below, 14 T cell receptor beta chains from the same sample are listed, as sequenced in a study of T cells after yellow fever vaccination. TCRdb used MiXCR to reprocess the 5' RACE reads, holding one entry per CDR3 protein. This sample has some 350,000 distinct CDR3 sequences, with around 3.9% found just once. The specimen comprised PBMCs, sampled 5 days after the yellow fever booster vaccination. All receptors come from a man younger than 35 who received the YFV17D yellow fever vaccine.

This clonotype has a handful of counts. The chain combines TRBV5-8 with TRBJ2-3; a weak D match, TRBD2 (5 bases). V lost 4 bases to trimming and J lost 6 bases, with 9 bases between them. CDR1 and CDR2 from the germline V gene are SGHTS and YDEGEE. The CDR3 is 12 amino acids. CDR3 region: CASSRDGDTQYF. The CDR3 bases are TGTGCCAGCAGCCGGGATGGGGATACGCAGTATTTT.

This clonotype appeared a few times. The chain has TRBV30 and TRBJ1-5; unclear D gene. V was clipped by 2 bases and J by 6 bases, with 8 bases between them. Germline V gene sequence: CDR1 GTSNPN, CDR2 SVGIG (reference sequence). This CDR3 contains 12 residues. The CDR3 loop is CAWSFGSQPQHF. CDR3 DNA: TGTGCCTGGAGTTTTGGTAGTCAGCCCCAGCATTTT.

This clonotype has more than one count but fewer than ten. The CDR3 here is CVPLSGNPRYEQYF. The CDR3 DNA reads as TGTGTCCCCTTATCAGGGAATCCTAGATACGAGCAGTACTTC. This chain joins TRBV15 and TRBJ2-7, with a weak D call TRBD1 (5 bases). Germline V gene data show CDR1 as LNHNV and CDR2 as YYDKDF (reference sequence). The CDR3 runs to 14 residues.

The sample holds many counts of this clonotype. The rearrangement links TRBV9 to TRBJ1-2, with 7 bases matching TRBD1. V dropped 3 bases and J dropped 7; count of bases not matched to a gene: 6. Germline V gene data show CDR1 as SGDLS and CDR2 as YYNGEE. The length of the CDR3 is 13 residues. The DNA for the CDR3 is TGTGCCAGCAGCGCTACAGGGGAGGTTGGCTACACCTTC. This translates into CASSATGEVGYTF. The full variable domain, rest sourced from reference TRBV9 and TRBJ1-2, is DSGVTQTPKHLITATGQRVTLRCSPRSGDLSVYWYQQSLDQGLQFLIQYYNGEERAKGNILERFSAQQFPDLHSELNLSSLELGDSALYFCASSATGEVGYTFGSGTRLTVV.

The table lists this clonotype with a few counts. The chain is built from TRBV6-5 and TRBJ1-6; a weak D match, TRBD1 (5 bases). Trimming removed 2 bases from V and 7 bases from J, with 12 bases in between. The CDR3 contains 15 residues. Germline CDR1 MNHEY, CDR2 SVGAGI. CDR3 sequence reads: CASSYGGGVNSPLHF. CDR3 in DNA: TGTGCCAGCAGTTACGGGGGGGGGGTAAATTCACCCCTCCACTTT.

DNA of the CDR3: TGCAGTGCTAGGGGTGACAGGGGGATTGATCCGCCCCAGCATTTT. Translation: CSARGDRGIDPPQHF. The V gene is TRBV20-1, the J gene TRBJ1-5; 9 bases fit TRBD1. This CDR3 has 15 amino acids. The germline V gene has CDR1 DFQATT and CDR2 SNEGSKA (reference sequence). The J segment lost 9 bases and the V segment lost 3 bases, leaving 12 bases of the junction unmatched.

In its sample, this clonotype was seen many times. The chain carries TRBV5-1 and TRBJ2-3, with 9 positions matching TRBD1. Germline trimming cut 7 bases from V and 4 bases from J; bases unmatched to any gene: 7. The germline gives CDR1 SGHRS, CDR2 YFSETQ. This CDR3 has 14 residues. CDR3 bases: TGCGCCAGCTTCTCGGGACAGGGCCCAGATACGCAGTATTTT. Amino acid sequence: CASFSGQGPDTQYF.

This chain connects TRBV20-1 to TRBJ2-1, with D unresolved. Trimming took 8 bases from V and 3 from J, leaving 14 bases between them. The germline gives CDR1 DFQATT, CDR2 SNEGSKA (reference sequence). This CDR3 has 13 amino acids. This CDR3 is CSPLTPGYNEQFF. Written as DNA, the CDR3 is TGCAGTCCCTTGACTCCGGGCTACAATGAGCAGTTCTTC.

This clonotype was counted ten times or more. This chain connects TRBV5-1 to TRBJ2-5, with 10 bases matching TRBD2. CDR1 SGHRS and CDR2 YFSETQ come from the germline V gene. This CDR3 region has 14 residues. Trimming removed 4 bases from V and 1 base from J; junction bases left unmatched: 1. This chain's CDR3 is CASSGLAVQETQYF. CDR3 nucleotide sequence: TGCGCCAGCAGCGGACTAGCGGTCCAAGAGACCCAGTACTTC. The full variable domain, with the rest looked up from reference TRBV5-1 and TRBJ2-5, is KAGVTQTPRYLIKTRGQQVTLSCSPISGHRSVSWYQQTPGQGLQFLFEYFSETQRNKGNFPGRFSGRQFSNSRSEMNVSTLELGDSALYLCASSGLAVQETQYFGPGTRLLVL.

This clonotype was seen a few times. The chain is built from TRBV7-9 and TRBJ2-7; D unresolved. Germline loops: CDR1 SEHNR, CDR2 FQNEAQ (reference sequence). The CDR3 is 14 amino acids. V was cut by 4 bases and J by 0 bases, with 10 bases left in between. The CDR3 spells CASSSVLSSYEQYF. The DNA of the CDR3 is TGTGCCAGCAGCTCGGTACTGAGCTCCTACGAGCAGTACTTC.

V gene TRBV11-2 combines with J gene TRBJ2-3, with 8 positions matching TRBD2. Germline V gives CDR1 SGHAT, CDR2 FQNNGV. Unmatched junction bases numbered 7, after V lost 1 base and J lost 4 bases. The length of the CDR3 is 16 residues. CDR3 bases: TGTGCCAGCAGCTTAGTAGTAGCGGGGAGGCCAGATACGCAGTATTTT. This codes for CASSLVVAGRPDTQYF.

The chain joins TRBV12-3 or TRBV12-4 to TRBJ2-3; 9 positions match TRBD1. Trimming at V came to 7 bases and at J to 1 base, leaving 9 bases not matched to a gene. The CDR3 totals 16 residues. Here the CDR3 DNA reads TGTGCCAGCACCGGGACAGGGCGGTCTCGCACAGATACGCAGTATTTT. Amino acid sequence: CASTGTGRSRTDTQYF.

The V call is TRBV18, the J call TRBJ2-7, with 10 bases identical to TRBD2. Germline V gene lookup returns CDR1 KGHSH and CDR2 LQKENI. CDR3 size: 13 residues. Losses at the gene ends were 2 bases for V and 5 bases for J; bases not matched to a gene: 0. CDR3: CASSPGLADEQYF. The DNA for the CDR3 is TGTGCCAGCTCACCAGGACTAGCGGACGAGCAGTACTTC.

This clonotype has ten or more counts. This chain joins TRBV6-5 and TRBJ1-2; weak D call: TRBD1 (5 bases). This CDR3 comprises 15 residues. Trimming pared 4 bases from V and 3 bases from J, leaving 15 bases between. CDR1 MNHEY and CDR2 SVGAGI come from the germline V gene. Here the CDR3 DNA reads TGTGCCAGCAGTTCCGTCCTCGAGACAGACTATGGCTACACCTTC. Its protein product is CASSSVLETDYGYTF.